This T cell receptor beta chain was sequenced during a study of T cells in Graves' hyperthyroidism and ophthalmopathy. About the research overall: Peripheral blood was collected at initial diagnosis, before any treatment.

Patients having uncontrolled infection, another autoimmune disease, pregnancy or lactation were not included. Germline assignment: CDR1 MNHNS and CDR2 SASEGT. The CDR3 loop spans 16 amino acids. V shed 4 bases, J shed 3 bases, and the junction held 11 bases outside the gene matches. The investigators amplified TCR beta CDR3 regions from RNA transcripts. The study used the HTBI primer set for a first-round RT-PCR of the TCR CDR3. TCRdb reprocessed the multiplex PCR reads with MiXCR, giving one entry per CDR3 protein. The sample records approximately 700,000 distinct CDR3 sequences, about 16% being singletons. Regarding the study as a whole: Blood samples included most of the expanded thyroid clonotypes exceeding 0.001.

With regard to this clonotype: What it recognizes is unknown.

Sequencing was performed on blood. The receptor comes from a man aged 18 to 29 with Graves' hyperthyroidism. The rearrangement joins TRBV6-1 to TRBJ1-2; TRBD1 aligns across 7 bases. The CDR3 loop reads CASSAPRQGEDYGYTF. Here the CDR3 DNA reads TGTGCCAGCAGTGCCCCTCGACAGGGTGAGGACTATGGCTACACCTTC.